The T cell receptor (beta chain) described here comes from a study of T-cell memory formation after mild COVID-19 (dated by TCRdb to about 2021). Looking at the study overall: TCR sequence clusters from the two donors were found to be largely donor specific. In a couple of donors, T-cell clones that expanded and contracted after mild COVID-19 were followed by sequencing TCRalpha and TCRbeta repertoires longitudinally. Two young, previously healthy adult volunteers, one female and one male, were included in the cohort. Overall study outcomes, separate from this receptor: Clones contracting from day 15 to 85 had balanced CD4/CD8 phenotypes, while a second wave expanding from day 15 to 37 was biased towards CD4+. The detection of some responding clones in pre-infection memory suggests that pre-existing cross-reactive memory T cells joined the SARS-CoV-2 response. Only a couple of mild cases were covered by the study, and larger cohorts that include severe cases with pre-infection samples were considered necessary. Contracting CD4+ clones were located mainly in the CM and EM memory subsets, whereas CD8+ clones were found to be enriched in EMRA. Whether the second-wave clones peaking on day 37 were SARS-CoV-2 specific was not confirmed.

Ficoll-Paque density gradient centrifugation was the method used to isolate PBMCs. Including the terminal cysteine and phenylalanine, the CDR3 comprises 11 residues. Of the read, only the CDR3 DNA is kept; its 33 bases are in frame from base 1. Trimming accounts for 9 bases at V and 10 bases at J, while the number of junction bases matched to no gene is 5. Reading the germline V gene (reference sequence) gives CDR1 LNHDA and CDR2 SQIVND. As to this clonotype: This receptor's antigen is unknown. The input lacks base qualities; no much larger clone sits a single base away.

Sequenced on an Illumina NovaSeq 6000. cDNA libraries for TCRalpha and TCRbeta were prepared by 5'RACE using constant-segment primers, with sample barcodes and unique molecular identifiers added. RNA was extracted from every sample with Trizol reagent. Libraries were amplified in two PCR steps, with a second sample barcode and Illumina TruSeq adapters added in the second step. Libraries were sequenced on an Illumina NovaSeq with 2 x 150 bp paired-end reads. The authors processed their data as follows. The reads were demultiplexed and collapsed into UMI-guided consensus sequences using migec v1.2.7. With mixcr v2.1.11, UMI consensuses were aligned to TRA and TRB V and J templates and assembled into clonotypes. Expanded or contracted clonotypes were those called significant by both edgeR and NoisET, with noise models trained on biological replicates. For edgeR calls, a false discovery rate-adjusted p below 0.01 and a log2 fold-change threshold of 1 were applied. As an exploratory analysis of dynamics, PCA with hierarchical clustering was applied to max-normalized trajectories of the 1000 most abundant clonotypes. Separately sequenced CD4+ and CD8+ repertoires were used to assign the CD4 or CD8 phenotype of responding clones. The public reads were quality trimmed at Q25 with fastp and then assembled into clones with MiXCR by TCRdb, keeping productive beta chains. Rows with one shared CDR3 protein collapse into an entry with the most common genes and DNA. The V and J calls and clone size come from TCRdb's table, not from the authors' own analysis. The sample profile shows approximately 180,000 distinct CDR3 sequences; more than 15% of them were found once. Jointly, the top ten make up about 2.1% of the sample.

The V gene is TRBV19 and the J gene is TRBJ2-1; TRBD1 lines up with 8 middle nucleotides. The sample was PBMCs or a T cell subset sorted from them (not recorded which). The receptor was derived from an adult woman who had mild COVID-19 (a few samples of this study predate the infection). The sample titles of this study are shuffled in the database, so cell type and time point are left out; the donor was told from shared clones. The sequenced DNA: TGTGCCAGCAGGGGGCTTTGGGAGCAGTTCTTC. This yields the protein CASRGLWEQFF.